This TCR beta chain is drawn from a study of PD-1 blockade in mismatch repair-deficient tumors. Overall study context: Patients had about a dozen mismatch repair-deficient cancer types and were previously treated and progressing.

PCR or immunohistochemistry showed mismatch repair deficiency in every enrolled patient. The TCR-sequenced patients were three responders to pembrolizumab. General study points: Tumor-resident clones, often absent from pretreatment blood, expanded after pembrolizumab and then contracted.

V lost 3 bases and J 0 bases, leaving 15 bases between the germline ends. The CDR3 has 17 amino acids. Germline-derived CDR1 and CDR2 are SGHAT and FQNNGV. This clone was counted only a few times. Its antigen is undetermined. Only in-frame clones appear in the TCRdb table, and some are missing; sequencing was by immunoSEQ multiplex PCR. Among tens of thousands of clones listed, 65% to 85% were seen once. The receptor was derived from an adult with mismatch repair-deficient cancer. The chain recombines TRBV11-2 with TRBJ2-1, with D perhaps matching TRBD2 (5 bases). Sequences were derived from peripheral blood, sampled 44 weeks after starting pembrolizumab. CDR3 DNA sequence: TGTGCCAGCAGCTTCAGGTATAGCGTAAGCTCCTACAATGAGCAGTTCTTC. The encoded protein is CASSFRYSVSSYNEQFF.